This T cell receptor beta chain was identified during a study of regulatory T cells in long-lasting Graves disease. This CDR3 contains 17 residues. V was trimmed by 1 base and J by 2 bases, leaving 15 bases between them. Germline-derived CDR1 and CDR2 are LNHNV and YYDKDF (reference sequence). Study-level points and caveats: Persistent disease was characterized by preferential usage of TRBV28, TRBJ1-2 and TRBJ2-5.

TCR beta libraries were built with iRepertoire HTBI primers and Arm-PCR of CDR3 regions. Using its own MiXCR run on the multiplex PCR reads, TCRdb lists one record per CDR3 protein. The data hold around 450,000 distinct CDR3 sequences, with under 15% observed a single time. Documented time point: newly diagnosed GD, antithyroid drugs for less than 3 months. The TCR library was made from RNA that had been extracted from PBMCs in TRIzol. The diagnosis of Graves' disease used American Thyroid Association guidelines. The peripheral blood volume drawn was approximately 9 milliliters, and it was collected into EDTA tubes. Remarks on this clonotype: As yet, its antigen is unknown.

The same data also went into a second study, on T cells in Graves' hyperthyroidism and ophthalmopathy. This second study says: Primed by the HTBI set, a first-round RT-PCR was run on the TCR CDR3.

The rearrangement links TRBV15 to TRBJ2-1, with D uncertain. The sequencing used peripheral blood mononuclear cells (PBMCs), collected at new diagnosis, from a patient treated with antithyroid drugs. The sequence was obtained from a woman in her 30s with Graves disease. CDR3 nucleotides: TGTGCCACCAGCAGAGTGGAACCCCCCTATACCTACAATGAGCAGTTCTTC. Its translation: CATSRVEPPYTYNEQFF.